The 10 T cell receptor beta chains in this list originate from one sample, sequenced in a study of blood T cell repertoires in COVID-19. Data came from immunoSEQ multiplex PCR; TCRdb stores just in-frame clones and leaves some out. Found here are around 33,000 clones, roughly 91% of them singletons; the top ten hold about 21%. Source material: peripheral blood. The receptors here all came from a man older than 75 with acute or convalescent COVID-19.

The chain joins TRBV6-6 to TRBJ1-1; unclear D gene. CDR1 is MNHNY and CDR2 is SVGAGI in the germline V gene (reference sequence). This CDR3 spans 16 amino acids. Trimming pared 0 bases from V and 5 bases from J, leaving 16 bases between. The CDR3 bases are TGTGCCAGCAGTTACTCGATCGGGGATATGGGAACTGAAGCTTTCTTT. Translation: CASSYSIGDMGTEAFF.

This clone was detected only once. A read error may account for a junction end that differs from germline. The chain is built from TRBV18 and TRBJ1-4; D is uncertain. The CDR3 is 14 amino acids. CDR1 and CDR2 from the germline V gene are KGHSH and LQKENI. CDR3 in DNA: TGTGCCAGCTCCCCACAGACTTCTAATGAAAAACTGTTTTTT. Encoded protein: CASSPQTSNEKLFF.

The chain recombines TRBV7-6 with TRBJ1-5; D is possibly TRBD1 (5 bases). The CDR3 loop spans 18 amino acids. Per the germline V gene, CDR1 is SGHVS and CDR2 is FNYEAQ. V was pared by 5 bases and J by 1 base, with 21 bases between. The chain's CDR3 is CASSPQLGGIGSNQPQHF. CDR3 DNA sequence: TGTGCCAGCAGCCCACAGCTCGGGGGAATAGGGAGCAATCAGCCCCAGCATTTT.

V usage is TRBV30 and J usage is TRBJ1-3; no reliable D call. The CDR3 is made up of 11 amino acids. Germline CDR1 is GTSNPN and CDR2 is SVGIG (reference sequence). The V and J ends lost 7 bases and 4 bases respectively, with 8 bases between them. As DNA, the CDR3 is TGTGCCTTTTCCGGGGGAAACACCATATATTTT. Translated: CAFSGGNTIYF.

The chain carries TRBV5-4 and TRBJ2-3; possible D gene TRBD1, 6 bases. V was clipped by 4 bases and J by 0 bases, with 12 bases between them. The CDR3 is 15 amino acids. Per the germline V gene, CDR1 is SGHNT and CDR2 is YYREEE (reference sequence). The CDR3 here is CASSQGGISTDTQYF. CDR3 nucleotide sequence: TGTGCCAGCAGCCAAGGGGGAATTAGCACAGATACGCAGTATTTT.

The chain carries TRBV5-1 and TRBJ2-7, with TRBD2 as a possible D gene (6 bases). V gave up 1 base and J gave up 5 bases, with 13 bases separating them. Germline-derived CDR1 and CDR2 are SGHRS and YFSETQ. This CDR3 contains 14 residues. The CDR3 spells CASSLWGLPDEQYF. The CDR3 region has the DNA TGCGCCAGCAGCTTGTGGGGACTTCCTGACGAGCAGTACTTC.

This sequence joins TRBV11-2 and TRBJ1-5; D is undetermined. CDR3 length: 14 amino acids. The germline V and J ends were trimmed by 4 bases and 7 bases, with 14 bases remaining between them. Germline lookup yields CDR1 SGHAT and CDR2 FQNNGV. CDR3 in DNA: TGTGCCAGCAGCTCGAGTAACCGTAACCAGCCCCAGCATTTT. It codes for CASSSSNRNQPQHF.

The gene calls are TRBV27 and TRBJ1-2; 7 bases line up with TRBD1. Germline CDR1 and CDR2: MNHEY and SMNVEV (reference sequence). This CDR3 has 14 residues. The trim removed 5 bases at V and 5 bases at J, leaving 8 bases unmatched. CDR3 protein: CASSPDRARYGYTF. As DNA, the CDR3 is TGTGCCAGCAGTCCCGACAGGGCTCGGTATGGCTACACCTTC.

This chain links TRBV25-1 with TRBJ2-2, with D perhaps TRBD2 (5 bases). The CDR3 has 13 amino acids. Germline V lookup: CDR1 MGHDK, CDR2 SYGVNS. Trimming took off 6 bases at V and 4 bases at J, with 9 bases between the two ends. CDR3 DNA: TGTGCCAGCAGGACTGAGGGCACCGGGGAGCTGTTTTTT. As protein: CASRTEGTGELFF.

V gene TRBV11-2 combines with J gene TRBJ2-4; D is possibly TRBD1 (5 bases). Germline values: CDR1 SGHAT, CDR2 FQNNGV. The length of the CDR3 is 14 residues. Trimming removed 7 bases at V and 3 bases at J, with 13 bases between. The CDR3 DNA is TGTGCCAGCAACCAAATCCAGGGCAAAAACATTCAGTACTTC. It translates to CASNQIQGKNIQYF.